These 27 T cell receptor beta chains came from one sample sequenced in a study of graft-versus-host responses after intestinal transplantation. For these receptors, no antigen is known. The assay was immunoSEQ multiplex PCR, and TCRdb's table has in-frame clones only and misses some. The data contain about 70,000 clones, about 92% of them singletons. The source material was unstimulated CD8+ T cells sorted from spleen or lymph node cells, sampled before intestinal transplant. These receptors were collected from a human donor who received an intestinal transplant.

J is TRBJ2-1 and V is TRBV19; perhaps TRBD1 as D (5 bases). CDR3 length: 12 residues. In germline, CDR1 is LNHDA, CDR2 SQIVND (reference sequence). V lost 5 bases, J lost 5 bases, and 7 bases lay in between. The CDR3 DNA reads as TGTGCCAGTAGTCTGGACAACAATGAGCAGTTCTTC. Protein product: CASSLDNNEQFF.

The chain's CDR3 is CASSQEGTAYNSPLHF. In nucleotides, the CDR3 is TGTGCCAGCAGCCAAGAGGGGACAGCCTATAATTCACCCCTCCACTTT. The V gene is TRBV14, the J gene TRBJ1-6; 7 bases line up with TRBD1. Germline-derived CDR1 and CDR2 are SGHDN and FVKESK. Losses at the gene ends were 0 bases for V and 2 bases for J; bases not matched to a gene: 1. This CDR3 is built from 16 residues. Complete variable domain (other parts from reference TRBV14 and TRBJ1-6): EAGVTQFPSHSVIEKGQTVTLRCDPISGHDNLYWYRRVMGKEIKFLLHFVKESKQDESGMPNNRFLAERTGGTYSTLKVQPAELEDSGVYFCASSQEGTAYNSPLHFGNGTRLTVT.

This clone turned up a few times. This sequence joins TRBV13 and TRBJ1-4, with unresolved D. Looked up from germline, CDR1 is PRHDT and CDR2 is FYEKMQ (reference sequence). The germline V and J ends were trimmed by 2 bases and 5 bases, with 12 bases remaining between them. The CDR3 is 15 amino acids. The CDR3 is CASSLSGVLNEKLFF. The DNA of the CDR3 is TGTGCCAGCAGCTTATCCGGCGTACTAAATGAAAAACTGTTTTTT.

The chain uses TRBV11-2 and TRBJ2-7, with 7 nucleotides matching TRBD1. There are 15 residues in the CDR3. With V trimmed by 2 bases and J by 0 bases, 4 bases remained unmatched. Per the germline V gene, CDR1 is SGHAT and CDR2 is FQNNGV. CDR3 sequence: CASSLTGANSYEQYF. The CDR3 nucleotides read TGTGCCAGCAGCTTAACAGGGGCTAACTCCTACGAGCAGTACTTC. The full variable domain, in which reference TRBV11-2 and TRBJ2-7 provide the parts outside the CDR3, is EAGVAQSPRYKIIEKRQSVAFWCNPISGHATLYWYQQILGQGPKLLIQFQNNGVVDDSQLPKDRFSAERLKGVDSTLKIQPAKLEDSAVYLCASSLTGANSYEQYFGPGTRLTVT.

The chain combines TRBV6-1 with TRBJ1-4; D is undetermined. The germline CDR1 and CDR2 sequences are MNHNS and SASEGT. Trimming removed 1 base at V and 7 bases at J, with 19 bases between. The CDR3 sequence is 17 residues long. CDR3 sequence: CASSEVGYGSGGEKLFF. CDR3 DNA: TGTGCCAGCAGTGAAGTGGGGTATGGCAGCGGTGGTGAAAAACTGTTTTTT.

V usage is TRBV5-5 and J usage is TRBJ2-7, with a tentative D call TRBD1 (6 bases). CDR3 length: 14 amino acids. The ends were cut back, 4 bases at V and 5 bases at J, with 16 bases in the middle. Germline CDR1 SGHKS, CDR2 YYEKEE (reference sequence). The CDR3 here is CASSRTYRAHEQYF. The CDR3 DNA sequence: TGTGCCAGCAGCCGAACGTACAGGGCCCACGAGCAGTACTTC.

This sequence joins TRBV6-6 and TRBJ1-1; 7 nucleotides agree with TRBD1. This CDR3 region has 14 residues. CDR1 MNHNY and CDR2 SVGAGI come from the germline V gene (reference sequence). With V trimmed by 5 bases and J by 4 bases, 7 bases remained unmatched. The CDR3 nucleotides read TGTGCCAGCAGTATGACAGGGTTGAGCACTGAAGCTTTCTTT. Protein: CASSMTGLSTEAFF.

DNA of the CDR3: TGTGCCACCAGCAGAGAGCGGGGGGGCACAGATACGCAGTATTTT. It yields the protein CATSRERGGTDTQYF. The chain links TRBV15 to TRBJ2-3; 8 bases agree with TRBD2. This CDR3 is built from 15 residues. Germline V gene data show CDR1 as LNHNV and CDR2 as YYDKDF (reference sequence). V shed 0 bases and J 1 base; nucleotides not matched to a gene: 0.

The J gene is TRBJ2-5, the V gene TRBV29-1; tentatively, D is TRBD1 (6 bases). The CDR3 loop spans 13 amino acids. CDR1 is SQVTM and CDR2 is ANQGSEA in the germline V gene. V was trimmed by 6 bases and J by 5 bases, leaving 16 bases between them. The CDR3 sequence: CSVGATRAETQYF. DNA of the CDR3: TGCAGCGTGGGGGCGACCCGAGCTGAGACCCAGTACTTC.

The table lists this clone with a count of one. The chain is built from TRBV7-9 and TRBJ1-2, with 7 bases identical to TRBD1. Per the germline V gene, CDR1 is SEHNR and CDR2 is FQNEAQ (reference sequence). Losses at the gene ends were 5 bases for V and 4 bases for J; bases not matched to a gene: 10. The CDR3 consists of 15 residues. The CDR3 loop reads CASSPSRDSSYGYTF. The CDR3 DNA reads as TGTGCCAGCAGCCCCTCCAGGGACAGCAGCTATGGCTACACCTTC.

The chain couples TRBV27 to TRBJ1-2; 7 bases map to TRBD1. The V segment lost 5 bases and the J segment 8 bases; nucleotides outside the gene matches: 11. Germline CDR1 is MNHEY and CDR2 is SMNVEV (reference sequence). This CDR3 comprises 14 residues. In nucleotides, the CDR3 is TGTGCCAGCAGTCCTTGGACAGGACATGACGGCTACACCTTC. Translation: CASSPWTGHDGYTF.

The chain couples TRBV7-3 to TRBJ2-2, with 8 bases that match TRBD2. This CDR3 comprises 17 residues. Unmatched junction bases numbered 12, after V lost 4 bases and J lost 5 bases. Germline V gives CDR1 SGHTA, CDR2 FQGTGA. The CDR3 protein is CASSSPLSGGPTGELFF. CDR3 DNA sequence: TGTGCCAGCAGCTCCCCCTTGAGCGGGGGACCGACCGGGGAGCTGTTTTTT.

Here the CDR3 reads CASSPGPGEETQYF. CDR3 DNA: TGCGCCAGCAGCCCCGGCCCGGGGGAAGAGACCCAGTACTTC. The chain joins TRBV4-1 to TRBJ2-5; tentative D call: TRBD2 (6 bases). The CDR3 is made up of 14 amino acids. The germline CDR1 and CDR2 sequences are MGHRA and YSYEKL. Trimming shortened V by 4 bases and J by 3 bases, and 12 bases separated the two germline ends.

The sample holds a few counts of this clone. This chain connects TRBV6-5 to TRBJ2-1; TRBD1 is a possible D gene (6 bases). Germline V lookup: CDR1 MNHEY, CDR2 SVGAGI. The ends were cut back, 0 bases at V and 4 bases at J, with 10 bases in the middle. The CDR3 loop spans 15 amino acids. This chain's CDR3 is CASSYSWDKYNEQFF. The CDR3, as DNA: TGTGCCAGCAGTTACTCCTGGGACAAGTACAATGAGCAGTTCTTC.

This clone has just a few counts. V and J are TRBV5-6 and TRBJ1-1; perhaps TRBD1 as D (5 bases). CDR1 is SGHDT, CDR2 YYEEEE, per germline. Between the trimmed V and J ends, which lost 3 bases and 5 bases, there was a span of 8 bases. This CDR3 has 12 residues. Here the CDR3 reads CASSSGGTEAFF. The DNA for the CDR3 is TGTGCCAGCAGCTCGGGGGGGACTGAAGCTTTCTTT.

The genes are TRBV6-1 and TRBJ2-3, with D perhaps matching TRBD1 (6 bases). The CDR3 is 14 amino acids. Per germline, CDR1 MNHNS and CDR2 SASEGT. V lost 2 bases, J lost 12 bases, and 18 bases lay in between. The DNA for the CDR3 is TGTGCCAGCAGTGAACTCGGAGTAGGGGGAATTCAGTATTTT. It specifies CASSELGVGGIQYF.

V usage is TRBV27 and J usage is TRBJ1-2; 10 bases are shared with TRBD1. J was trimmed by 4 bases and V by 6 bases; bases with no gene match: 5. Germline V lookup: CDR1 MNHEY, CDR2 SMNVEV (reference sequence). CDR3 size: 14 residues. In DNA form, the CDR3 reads TGTGCCAGCAGCAGACAGGGGGCCCCCTATGGCTACACCTTC. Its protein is CASSRQGAPYGYTF.

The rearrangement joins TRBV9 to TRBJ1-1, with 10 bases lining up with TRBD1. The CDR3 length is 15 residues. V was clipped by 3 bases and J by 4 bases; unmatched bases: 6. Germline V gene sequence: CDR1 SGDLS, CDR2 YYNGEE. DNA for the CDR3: TGTGCCAGCAGCGAGACAGGGGGCGCGGGCACTGAAGCTTTCTTT. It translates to CASSETGGAGTEAFF.

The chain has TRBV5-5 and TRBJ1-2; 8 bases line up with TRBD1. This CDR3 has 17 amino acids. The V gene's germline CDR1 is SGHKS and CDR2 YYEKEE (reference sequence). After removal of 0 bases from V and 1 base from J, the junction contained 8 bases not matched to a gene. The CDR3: CASSLGDRGPLNYGYTF. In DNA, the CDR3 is TGTGCCAGCAGCTTGGGTGACAGGGGCCCCCTTAACTATGGCTACACCTTC. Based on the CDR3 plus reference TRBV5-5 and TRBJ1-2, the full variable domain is DAGVTQSPTHLIKTRGQQVTLRCSPISGHKSVSWYQQVLGQGPQFIFQYYEKEERGRGNFPDRFSARQFPNYSSELNVNALLLGDSALYLCASSLGDRGPLNYGYTFGSGTRLTVV.

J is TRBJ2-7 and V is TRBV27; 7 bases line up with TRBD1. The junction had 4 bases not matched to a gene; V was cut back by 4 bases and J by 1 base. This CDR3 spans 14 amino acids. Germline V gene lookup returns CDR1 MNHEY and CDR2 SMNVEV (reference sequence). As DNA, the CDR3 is TGTGCCAGCAGTTGGGGACAGCGGTCCTACGAGCAGTACTTC. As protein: CASSWGQRSYEQYF.

CDR3: CASSEPRLGATDTQYF. The DNA of the CDR3 is TGTGCCAGCAGCGAGCCCCGTCTAGGGGCCACAGATACGCAGTATTTT. The chain combines TRBV9 with TRBJ2-3; perhaps TRBD1 as D (5 bases). Germline V gene lookup returns CDR1 SGDLS and CDR2 YYNGEE. Trimming removed 3 bases at V and 2 bases at J, with 16 bases between. This CDR3 has 16 amino acids.

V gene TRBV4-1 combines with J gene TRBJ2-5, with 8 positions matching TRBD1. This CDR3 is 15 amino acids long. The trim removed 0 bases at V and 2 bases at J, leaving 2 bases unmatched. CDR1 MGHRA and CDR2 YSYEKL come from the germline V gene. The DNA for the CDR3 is TGCGCCAGCAGCCAAGAGGGACAGGATCAAGAGACCCAGTACTTC. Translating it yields CASSQEGQDQETQYF.

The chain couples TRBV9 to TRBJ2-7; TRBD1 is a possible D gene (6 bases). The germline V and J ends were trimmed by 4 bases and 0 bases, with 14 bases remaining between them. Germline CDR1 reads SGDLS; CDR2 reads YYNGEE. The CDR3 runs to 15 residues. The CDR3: CASSSGTSSSYEQYF. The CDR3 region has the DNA TGTGCCAGCAGCTCCGGGACATCCAGCTCCTACGAGCAGTACTTC.

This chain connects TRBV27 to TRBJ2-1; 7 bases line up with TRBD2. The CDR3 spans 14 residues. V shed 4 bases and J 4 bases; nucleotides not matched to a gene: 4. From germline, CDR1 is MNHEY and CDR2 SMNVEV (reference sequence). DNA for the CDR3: TGTGCCAGCAGTTACGCGGGGGAATACAATGAGCAGTTCTTC. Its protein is CASSYAGEYNEQFF.

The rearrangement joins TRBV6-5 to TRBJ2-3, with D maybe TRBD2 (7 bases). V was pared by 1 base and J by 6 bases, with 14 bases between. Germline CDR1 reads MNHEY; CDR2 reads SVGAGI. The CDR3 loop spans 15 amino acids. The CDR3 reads CASSYFAGAQDTQYF. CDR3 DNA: TGTGCCAGCAGTTACTTTGCGGGGGCACAGGATACGCAGTATTTT.

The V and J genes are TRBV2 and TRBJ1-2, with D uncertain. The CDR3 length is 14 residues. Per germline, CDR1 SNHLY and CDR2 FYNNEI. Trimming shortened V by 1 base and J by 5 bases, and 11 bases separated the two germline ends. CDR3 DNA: TGTGCCAGCAGTGAAGTCTCTTCCCCTTATGGCTACACCTTC. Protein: CASSEVSSPYGYTF. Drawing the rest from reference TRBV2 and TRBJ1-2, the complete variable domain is EPEVTQTPSHQVTQMGQEVILRCVPISNHLYFYWYRQILGQKVEFLVSFYNNEISEKSEIFDDQFSVERPDGSNFTLKIRSTKLEDSAMYFCASSEVSSPYGYTFGSGTRLTVV.

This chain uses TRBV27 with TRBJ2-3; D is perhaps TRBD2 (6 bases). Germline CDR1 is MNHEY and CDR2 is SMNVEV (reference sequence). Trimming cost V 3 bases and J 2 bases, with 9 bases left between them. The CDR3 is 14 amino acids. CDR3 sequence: CASSLVRDTDTQYF. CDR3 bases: TGTGCCAGCAGTTTGGTGCGGGACACAGATACGCAGTATTTT.